A single sample is the source of the 2 T cell receptor beta chains below, sequenced in a study of patients and donors after allogeneic stem cell transplantation. From the RT-PCR reads, TCRdb called clonotypes with MiXCR, one entry per CDR3 protein. The sample includes roughly 880,000 distinct CDR3 sequences, about a sixth of them seen just once. Input material: blood, either unsorted or a sorted T cell fraction (not recorded which). The receptors come from a human donor who was either an allogeneic HSCT recipient or a stem cell or donor lymphocyte infusion donor (not recorded which). It is not recorded whose cells these are; they may come from a transplant donor.

This clonotype turned up a few times. V usage is TRBV7-6 and J usage is TRBJ1-1, with 7 bases matching TRBD1. The germline V gene has CDR1 SGHVS and CDR2 FNYEAQ. CDR3 size: 15 residues. The V gene end was trimmed by 4 bases and the J gene end by 5 bases; junction bases not matched to a gene: 10. The CDR3 sequence is CASSSPQGKVTEAFF. CDR3 bases: TGTGCCAGCAGCTCACCACAGGGGAAGGTGACTGAAGCTTTCTTT.

This chain joins TRBV3-1 and TRBJ1-4, with TRBD1 matching 8 bases. The germline CDR1 and CDR2 sequences are LGHDT and YNNKEL (reference sequence). There are 15 residues in the CDR3. After removal of 4 bases from V and 8 bases from J, the junction contained 9 bases not matched to a gene. This CDR3 reads CASSPRDRGFEKLFF. DNA of the CDR3: TGTGCCAGCAGCCCCCGAGACAGGGGTTTCGAAAAACTGTTTTTT. The full variable domain, completed using reference TRBV3-1 and TRBJ1-4, is DTAVSQTPKYLVTQMGNDKSIKCEQNLGHDTMYWYKQDSKKFLKIMFSYNNKELIINETVPNRFSPKSPDKAHLNLHINSLELGDSAVYFCASSPRDRGFEKLFFGSGTQLSVL.